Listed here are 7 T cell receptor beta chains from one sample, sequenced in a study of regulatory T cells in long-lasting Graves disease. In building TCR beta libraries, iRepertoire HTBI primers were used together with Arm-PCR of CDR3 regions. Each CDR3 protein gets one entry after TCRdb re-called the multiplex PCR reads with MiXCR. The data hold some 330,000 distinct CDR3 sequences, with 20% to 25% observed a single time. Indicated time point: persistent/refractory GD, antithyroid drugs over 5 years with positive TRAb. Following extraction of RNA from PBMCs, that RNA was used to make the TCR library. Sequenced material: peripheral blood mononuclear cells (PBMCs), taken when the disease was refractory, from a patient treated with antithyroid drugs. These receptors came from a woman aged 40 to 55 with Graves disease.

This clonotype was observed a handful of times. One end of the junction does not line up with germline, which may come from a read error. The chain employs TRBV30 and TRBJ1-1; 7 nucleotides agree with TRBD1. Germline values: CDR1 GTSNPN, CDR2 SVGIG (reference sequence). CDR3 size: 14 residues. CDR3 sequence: CAWSGAGGNPEAFF. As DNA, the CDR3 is TGTGCCTGGAGTGGGGCAGGGGGGAACCCTGAAGCTTTCTTT.

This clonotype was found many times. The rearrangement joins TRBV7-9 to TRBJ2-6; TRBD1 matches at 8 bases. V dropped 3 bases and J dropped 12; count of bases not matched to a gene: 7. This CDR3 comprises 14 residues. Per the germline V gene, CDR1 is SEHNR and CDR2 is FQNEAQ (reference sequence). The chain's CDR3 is CASSLAGQGRVLTF. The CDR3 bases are TGTGCCAGCAGCTTGGCCGGACAGGGTCGCGTCCTGACTTTC.

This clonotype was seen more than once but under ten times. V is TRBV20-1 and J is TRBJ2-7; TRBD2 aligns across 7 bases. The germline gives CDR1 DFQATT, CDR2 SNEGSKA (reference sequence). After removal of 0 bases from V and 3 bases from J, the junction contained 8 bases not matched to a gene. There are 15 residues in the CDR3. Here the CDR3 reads CSARDGGRGNYEQYF. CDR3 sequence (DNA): TGCAGTGCTAGAGATGGGGGGAGGGGCAACTACGAGCAGTACTTC.

CDR3 sequence reads: CSAREGTSGQETQYF. DNA for the CDR3: TGCAGTGCTAGAGAAGGGACTAGCGGCCAAGAGACCCAGTACTTC. The V and J genes are TRBV20-1 and TRBJ2-5, with 11 nucleotides matching TRBD2. There are 15 residues in the CDR3. CDR1 is DFQATT, CDR2 SNEGSKA, per germline (reference sequence). The ends lost 0 bases at V and 1 base at J; junction bases unmatched: 1.

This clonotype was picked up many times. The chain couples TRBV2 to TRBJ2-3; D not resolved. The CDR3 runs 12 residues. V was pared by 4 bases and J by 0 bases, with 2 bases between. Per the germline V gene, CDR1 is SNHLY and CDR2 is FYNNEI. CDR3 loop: CASSGSTDTQYF. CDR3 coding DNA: TGTGCCAGCAGTGGGAGCACAGATACGCAGTATTTT.

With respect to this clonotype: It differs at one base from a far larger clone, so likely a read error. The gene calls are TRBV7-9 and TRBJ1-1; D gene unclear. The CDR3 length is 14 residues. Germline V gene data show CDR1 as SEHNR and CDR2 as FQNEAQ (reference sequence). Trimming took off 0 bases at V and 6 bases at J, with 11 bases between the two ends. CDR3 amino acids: CASSLALPNPEAFF. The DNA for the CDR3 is TGTGCCAGCAGCTTAGCTTTGCCTAATCCTGAAGCTTTCTTT.

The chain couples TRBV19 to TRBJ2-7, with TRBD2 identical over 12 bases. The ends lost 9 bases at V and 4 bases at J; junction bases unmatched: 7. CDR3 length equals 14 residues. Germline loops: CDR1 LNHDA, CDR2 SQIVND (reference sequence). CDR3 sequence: CASGTSGSFYEQYF. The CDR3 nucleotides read TGTGCCAGCGGGACTAGCGGGTCCTTTTACGAGCAGTACTTC. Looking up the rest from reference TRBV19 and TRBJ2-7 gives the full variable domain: DGGITQSPKYLFRKEGQNVTLSCEQNLNHDAMYWYRQDPGQGLRLIYYSQIVNDFQKGDIAEGYSVSREKKESFPLTVTSAQKNPTAFYLCASGTSGSFYEQYFGPGTRLTVT.